The 7 T cell receptor beta chains listed next were all sequenced from one sample in a study of CD8 T cells in Susac syndrome. RNA amounts of roughly 0.45 to 1 ug underwent reverse transcription with random hexamers. TCRdb independently ran MiXCR on the immunoSEQ multiplex PCR reads; one entry per CDR3 protein. The sample lists about 280,000 distinct CDR3 sequences; roughly 85% were seen once. Sample: CD8+ T cells from PBMCs. These receptors came from a human donor with multiple sclerosis.

The chain has TRBV7-9 and TRBJ1-6, with TRBD1 as a possible D gene (5 bases). Trimming pared 2 bases from V and 5 bases from J, leaving 13 bases between. Germline CDR1 SEHNR, CDR2 FQNEAQ (reference sequence). The CDR3 runs to 16 residues. CDR3 DNA: TGTGCCAGCAGCTTATCGGGTGGGGACGATAATTCACCCCTCCACTTT. It yields the protein CASSLSGGDDNSPLHF.

This rearrangement joins TRBV3-1 to TRBJ2-3, with TRBD2 matching over 8 bases. From germline, CDR1 is LGHDT and CDR2 YNNKEL (reference sequence). The length of the CDR3 is 17 residues. With 0 bases clipped from V and 6 bases from J, the junction kept 11 bases outside the gene matches. In DNA, the CDR3 is TGTGCCAGCAGCCAAGATAGAGCGGGAGTATTTGGGGATACGCAGTATTTT. Amino acids: CASSQDRAGVFGDTQYF.

The chain employs TRBV2 and TRBJ2-1; maybe TRBD1 (6 bases). CDR3 size: 14 residues. From germline, CDR1 is SNHLY and CDR2 FYNNEI. The germline V and J ends were trimmed by 8 bases and 3 bases, with 14 bases remaining between them. In nucleotides, the CDR3 is TGTGCCAGCCTCGGGACACCTCGCTACAATGAGCAGTTCTTC. Its translation: CASLGTPRYNEQFF.

The chain recombines TRBV27 with TRBJ1-2; D call uncertain. V lost 0 bases and J 8 bases, leaving 10 bases between the germline ends. CDR3 length: 13 residues. CDR1 and CDR2 from the germline V gene are MNHEY and SMNVEV (reference sequence). CDR3: CASSLSGGFGYTF. CDR3 nucleotides: TGTGCCAGCAGTTTATCTGGAGGGTTCGGCTACACCTTC.

The chain uses TRBV7-9 and TRBJ2-3; D is uncertain. Germline values: CDR1 SEHNR, CDR2 FQNEAQ (reference sequence). CDR3 size: 13 residues. V dropped 11 bases and J dropped 2 bases, with 14 bases sitting between them. The CDR3 loop is CAGRPALTDTQYF. DNA of the CDR3: TGTGCCGGACGACCTGCACTCACAGATACGCAGTATTTT.

The chain carries TRBV27 and TRBJ2-3; no clear D. V was clipped by 1 base and J by 0 bases, with 8 bases between them. CDR1 and CDR2 (germline): MNHEY, SMNVEV (reference sequence). CDR3 length: 15 amino acids. The CDR3 DNA sequence: TGTGCCAGCAGTTTATATGGCCGTAGCACAGATACGCAGTATTTT. Its protein product is CASSLYGRSTDTQYF.

The chain combines TRBV24-1 with TRBJ2-5; the D is unclear. V was trimmed by 2 bases and J by 3 bases, leaving 3 bases between them. The CDR3 runs 12 residues. Germline assignment: CDR1 KGHDR and CDR2 SFDVKD. DNA for the CDR3: TGTGCCACCAGTGATTGGGAAGAGACCCAGTACTTC. Amino acid sequence: CATSDWEETQYF.